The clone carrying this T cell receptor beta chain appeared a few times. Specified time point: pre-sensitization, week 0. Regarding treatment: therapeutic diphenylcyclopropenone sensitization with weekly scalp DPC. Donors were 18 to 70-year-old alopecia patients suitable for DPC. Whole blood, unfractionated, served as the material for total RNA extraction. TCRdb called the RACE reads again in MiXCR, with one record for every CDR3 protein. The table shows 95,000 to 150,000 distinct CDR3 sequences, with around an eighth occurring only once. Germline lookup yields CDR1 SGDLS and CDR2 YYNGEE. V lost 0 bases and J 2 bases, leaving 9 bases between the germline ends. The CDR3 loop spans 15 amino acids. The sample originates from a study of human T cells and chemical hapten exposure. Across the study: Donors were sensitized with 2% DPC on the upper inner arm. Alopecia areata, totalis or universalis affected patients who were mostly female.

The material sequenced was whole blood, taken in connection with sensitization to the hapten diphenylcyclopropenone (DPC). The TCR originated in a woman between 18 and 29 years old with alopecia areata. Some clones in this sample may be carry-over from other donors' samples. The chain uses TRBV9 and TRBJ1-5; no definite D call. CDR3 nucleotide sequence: TGTGCCAGCAGCGTAGGCCCGGCTGGCAATCAGCCCCAGCATTTT. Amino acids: CASSVGPAGNQPQHF.